This T cell receptor beta chain was recovered during a study of cytomegalovirus exposure and HLA in healthy donors. With 60 Vbeta and 13 Jbeta primers, the PCR was carried out. Clones were sequenced by immunoSEQ multiplex PCR, and TCRdb holds only the in-frame ones, with some missing. The sample records approximately 110,000 clones, roughly four fifths being singletons. V gave up 5 bases and J gave up 4 bases; unmatched junction bases: 9. The CDR3 sequence is 16 residues long. Germline V lookup: CDR1 MDHEN, CDR2 SYDVKM. This clone was counted a single time. Sequenced material: PBMCs. The receptor was isolated from a man younger than 40 in good health and CMV-seropositive. J is TRBJ2-7 and V is TRBV28; the match to TRBD2 covers 12 bases. The CDR3 loop is CASSAILAGGRYEQYF. The CDR3 nucleotides are TGTGCCAGCAGTGCTATTCTAGCGGGGGGGAGGTACGAGCAGTACTTC.